This TCR beta chain was profiled in a study of T cell changes during pregnancy in multiple sclerosis. Libraries were prepared by immunoSEQ multiplex PCR; TCRdb keeps only in-frame clonotypes and omits some of them. The repertoire holds around 62,000 clones, with approximately 93% as singletons. CDR1 and CDR2 (germline): MGHRA, YSYEKL. The CDR3 contains 16 residues. The germline V and J ends were trimmed by 0 bases and 5 bases, with 16 bases remaining between them. This TCR was recovered from a female donor with multiple sclerosis, enrolled in a pregnancy study. The chain carries TRBV4-1 and TRBJ1-1, with D tentatively TRBD1 (5 bases). The sequences come from CD8+ T cells from peripheral blood mononuclear cells, collected in the second trimester of pregnancy. CDR3 residues: CASSQDRGRVDTEAFF. The CDR3 nucleotides read TGCGCCAGCAGCCAAGATAGAGGCAGGGTAGATACTGAAGCTTTCTTT.